Detailed here is one TCR beta chain. What it recognizes is unknown. The data stem from a study of OX40 agonist ivuxolimab in advanced cancers. Overall study context: Among those enrolled, mean age was about 60 years (range roughly 23 to 79) and 82.7% were male. Study-level findings and limits: Fewer expanded clones were found on average in CD4+ than in CD8+ T cells.

V was trimmed by 4 bases and J by 3 bases, leaving 4 bases between them. From germline, CDR1 is SNHLY and CDR2 FYNNEI. The CDR3 length is 11 residues. The protocol was immunoSEQ multiplex PCR, while the TCRdb copy is restricted to in-frame clones and leaves out a portion. The data hold 68,000 or so clones, with roughly 83% observed a single time. The specimen comprised CD4+ or CD8+ T cells sorted from blood, sampled in a trial of the OX40 agonist ivuxolimab. The clonotype comes from an adult with an advanced solid tumor such as melanoma, head and neck, liver or kidney cancer. The chain combines TRBV2 with TRBJ2-7; D is ambiguous. The CDR3 here is CASSALYEQYF. CDR3 sequence (DNA): TGTGCCAGCAGTGCCCTCTACGAGCAGTACTTC.